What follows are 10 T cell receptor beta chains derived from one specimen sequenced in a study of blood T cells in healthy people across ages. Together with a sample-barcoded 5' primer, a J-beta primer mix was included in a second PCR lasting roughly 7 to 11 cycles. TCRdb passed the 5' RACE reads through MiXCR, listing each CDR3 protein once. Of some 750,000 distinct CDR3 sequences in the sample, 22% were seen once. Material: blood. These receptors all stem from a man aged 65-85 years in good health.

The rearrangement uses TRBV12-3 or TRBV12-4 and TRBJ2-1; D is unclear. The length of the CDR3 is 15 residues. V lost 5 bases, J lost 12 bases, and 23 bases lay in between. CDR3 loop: CASSPFSGYGFVQFF. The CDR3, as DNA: TGTGCCAGCAGTCCCTTTTCCGGTTACGGCTTCGTGCAGTTCTTC.

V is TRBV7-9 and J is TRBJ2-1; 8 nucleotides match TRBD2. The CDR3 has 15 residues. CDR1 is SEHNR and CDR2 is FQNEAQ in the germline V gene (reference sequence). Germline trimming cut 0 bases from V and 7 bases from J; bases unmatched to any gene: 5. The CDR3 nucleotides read TGTGCCAGCAGCTTAGCGGGACTAGTAGTAAATGAGCAGTTCTTC. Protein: CASSLAGLVVNEQFF.

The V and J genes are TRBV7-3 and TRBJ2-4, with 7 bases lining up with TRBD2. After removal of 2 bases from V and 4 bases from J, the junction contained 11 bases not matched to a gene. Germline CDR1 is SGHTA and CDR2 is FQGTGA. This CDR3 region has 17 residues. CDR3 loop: CASSLGGAGLQKNIQYF. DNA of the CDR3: TGTGCCAGCAGCTTAGGGGGAGCGGGACTCCAAAAAAACATTCAGTACTTC.

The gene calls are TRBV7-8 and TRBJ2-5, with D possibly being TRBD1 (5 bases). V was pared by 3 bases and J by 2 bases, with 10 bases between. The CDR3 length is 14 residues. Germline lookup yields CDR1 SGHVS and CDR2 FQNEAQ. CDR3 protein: CASSFPTVQETQYF. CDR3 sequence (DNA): TGTGCCAGCAGCTTCCCGACAGTACAAGAGACCCAGTACTTC.

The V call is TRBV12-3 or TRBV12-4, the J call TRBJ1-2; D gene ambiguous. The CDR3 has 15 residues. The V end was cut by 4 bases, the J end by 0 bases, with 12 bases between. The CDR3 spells CASSSGNPPNYGYTF. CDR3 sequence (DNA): TGTGCCAGCAGTTCCGGAAACCCTCCTAACTATGGCTACACCTTC.

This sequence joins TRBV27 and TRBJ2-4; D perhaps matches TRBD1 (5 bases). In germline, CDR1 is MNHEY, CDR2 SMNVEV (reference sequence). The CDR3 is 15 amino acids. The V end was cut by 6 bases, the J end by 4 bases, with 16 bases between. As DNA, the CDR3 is TGTGCCAGCAGCCCCTTCTCAGGGCGTAAAAACATTCAGTACTTC. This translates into CASSPFSGRKNIQYF.

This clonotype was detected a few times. The CDR3, as DNA: TGTGCCAGCAGTCTTACAAGGAACTATGGCTACACCTTC. Translation gives CASSLTRNYGYTF. The chain couples TRBV28 to TRBJ1-2; no definite D call. Looked up from germline, CDR1 is MDHEN and CDR2 is SYDVKM. The CDR3 extends over 13 amino acids. The V end lost 5 bases, the J end lost 2 bases, and 9 bases lay between the germline ends.

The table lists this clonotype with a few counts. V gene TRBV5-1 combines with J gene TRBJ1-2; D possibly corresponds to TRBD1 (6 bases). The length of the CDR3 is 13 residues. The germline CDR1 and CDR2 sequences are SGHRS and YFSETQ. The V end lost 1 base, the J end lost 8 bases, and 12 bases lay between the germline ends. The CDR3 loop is CASSLPGEGGYTF. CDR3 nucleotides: TGCGCCAGCAGCTTGCCAGGGGAAGGGGGCTACACCTTC. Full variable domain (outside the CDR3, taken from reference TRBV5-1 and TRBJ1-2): KAGVTQTPRYLIKTRGQQVTLSCSPISGHRSVSWYQQTPGQGLQFLFEYFSETQRNKGNFPGRFSGRQFSNSRSEMNVSTLELGDSALYLCASSLPGEGGYTFGSGTRLTVV.

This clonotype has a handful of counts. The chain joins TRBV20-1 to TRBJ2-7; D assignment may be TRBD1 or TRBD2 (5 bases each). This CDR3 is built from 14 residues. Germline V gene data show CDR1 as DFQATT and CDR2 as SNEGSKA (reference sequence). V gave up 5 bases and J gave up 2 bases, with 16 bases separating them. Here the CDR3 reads CSADPGPGTYEQYF. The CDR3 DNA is TGCAGTGCTGACCCGGGGCCAGGAACCTACGAGCAGTACTTC.

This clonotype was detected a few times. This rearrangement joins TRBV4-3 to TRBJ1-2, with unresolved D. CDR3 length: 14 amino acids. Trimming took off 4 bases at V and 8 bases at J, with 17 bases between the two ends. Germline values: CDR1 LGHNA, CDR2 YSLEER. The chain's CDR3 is CASSPDVRNGGYTF. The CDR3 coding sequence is TGCGCCAGCAGCCCAGATGTCAGGAATGGAGGCTACACCTTC.